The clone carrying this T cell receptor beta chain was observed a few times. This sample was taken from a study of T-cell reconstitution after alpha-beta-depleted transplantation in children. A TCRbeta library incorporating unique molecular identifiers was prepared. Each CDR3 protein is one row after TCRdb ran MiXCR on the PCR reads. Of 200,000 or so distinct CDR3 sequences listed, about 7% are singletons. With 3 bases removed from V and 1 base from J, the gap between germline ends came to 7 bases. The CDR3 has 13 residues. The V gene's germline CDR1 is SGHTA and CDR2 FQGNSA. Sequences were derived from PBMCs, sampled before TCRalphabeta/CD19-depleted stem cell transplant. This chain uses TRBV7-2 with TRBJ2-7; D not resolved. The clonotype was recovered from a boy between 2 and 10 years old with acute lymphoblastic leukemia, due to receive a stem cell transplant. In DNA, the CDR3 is TGTGCCAGCAGCTTTGACAAATCCTACGAGCAGTACTTC. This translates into CASSFDKSYEQYF.